These T cell receptor beta chains were read from a single sample in a study of T cells in Graves' hyperthyroidism and ophthalmopathy. A single record per CDR3 protein comes from TCRdb applying MiXCR to the multiplex PCR reads. Of 540,000 or so distinct CDR3 sequences in the sample, approximately 44% were seen once. Sequences were obtained from peripheral blood or thyroid tissue (not recorded which). These receptors all come from an adult woman with Graves' disease, either hyperthyroidism or ophthalmopathy (not recorded which). The CDR3 runs from the conserved cysteine through the conserved F or W. Fields, in order: clone size, J gene, V gene, D gene, CDR3 length, CDR3 protein, CDR3 DNA. The D gene is left open where the match is weak. Clone size, where shown, is once, few, many, or a class for clones that have expanded.

>.|TRBJ2-7|TRBV13|TRBD1|15
CASSPWGQGAYEQYF
TGTGCCAGCAGCCCCTGGGGGCAGGGGGCCTACGAGCAGTACTTC
>.|TRBJ2-7|TRBV28|TRBD2|17
CASSPPSGDILRYEQYF
TGTGCCAGCAGCCCCCCTAGCGGGGACATCTTGAGGTACGAGCAGTACTTC
>.|TRBJ1-5|TRBV28|.|16
CASRSTYGPINQPQHF
TGTGCCAGCAGATCAACCTACGGACCAATCAATCAGCCCCAGCATTTT
>.|TRBJ1-1|TRBV2|.|12
CASSVRDPRAFF
TGTGCCAGCAGTGTTCGTGACCCTCGGGCTTTCTTT
>many|TRBJ1-2|TRBV29-1|TRBD1|15
CSVEGQVRANYGYTF
TGCAGCGTGGAAGGACAGGTTCGAGCTAACTATGGCTACACCTTC
>.|TRBJ2-1|TRBV10-3|.|16
CATTNTDTSYYNEQFF
TGTGCCACCACTAACACGGACACCTCTTACTACAATGAGCAGTTCTTC
>many|TRBJ1-2|TRBV10-3|TRBD1|16
CAIRAGAYRGSYGYTF
TGTGCCATCAGAGCGGGGGCGTACAGGGGGAGCTATGGCTACACCTTC
>.|TRBJ1-1|TRBV6-6|TRBD1|18
CASSYELGVDRGNTEAFF
TGTGCCAGCAGTTACGAGCTCGGAGTTGACAGGGGAAACACTGAAGCTTTCTTT
>.|TRBJ2-5|TRBV2|TRBD1|14
CASSPGTDGQPQYF
TGTGCCAGCAGCCCCGGGACAGATGGTCAGCCCCAGTACTTC
>few|TRBJ2-7|TRBV19|TRBD1|13
CATGGTGAYEQYF
TGTGCCACGGGCGGGACAGGGGCGTACGAGCAGTACTTC
>.|TRBJ2-7|TRBV7-2|TRBD2|14
CASSFSGRGNEQYF
TGTGCCAGCAGCTTTAGCGGGAGAGGAAACGAGCAGTACTTC
>.|TRBJ2-7|TRBV25-1|TRBD1|15
CASSALQGAFYEQYF
TGTGCCAGCAGTGCCTTACAGGGGGCGTTCTACGAGCAGTACTTC
>.|TRBJ2-7|TRBV20-1|TRBD2|13
CSARTSGSVEQYF
TGCAGTGCCCGGACTAGCGGGTCCGTCGAGCAGTACTTC
>.|TRBJ1-2|TRBV10-3|.|12
CAIRGAGYGYTF
TGTGCCATCAGGGGGGCTGGCTATGGCTACACCTTC
>many|TRBJ2-7|TRBV20-1|.|12
CSGGGGYDEQYF
TGCAGTGGGGGTGGAGGGTACGACGAGCAGTACTTC
>.|TRBJ1-1|TRBV11-2|.|15
CASSLVRSLNTEAFF
TGTGCCAGCAGCTTAGTCAGGAGCCTGAACACTGAAGCTTTCTTT
>many|TRBJ2-7|TRBV5-1|.|15
CASSLLPGPDYEQYF
TGCGCCAGCAGCCTTCTCCCGGGCCCCGACTACGAGCAGTACTTC
>.|TRBJ1-1|TRBV15|TRBD1|13
CATSTETGTEAFF
TGTGCCACCAGCACCGAGACAGGGACTGAAGCTTTCTTT
>.|TRBJ2-3|TRBV10-2|.|15
CASEPWATSTDTQYF
TGCGCCAGCGAACCTTGGGCAACTAGCACAGATACGCAGTATTTT
>many|TRBJ2-2|TRBV5-1|.|15
CASSLVQGYTGELFF
TGCGCCAGCAGCTTGGTGCAGGGTTATACCGGGGAGCTGTTTTTT
>many|TRBJ2-7|TRBV7-9|.|13
CASSLAGRWEQYF
TGTGCCAGCAGCTTAGCGGGGCGATGGGAGCAGTACTTC
>.|TRBJ2-6|TRBV20-1|.|17
CSATTGTLNTGANVLTF
TGCAGTGCCACGACCGGGACCTTGAACACCGGGGCCAACGTCCTGACTTTC
>few|TRBJ1-4|TRBV28|.|13
CASTQQSNEKLFF
TGTGCCAGCACCCAACAGAGTAATGAAAAACTGTTTTTT
>many|TRBJ1-2|TRBV5-4|TRBD1|17
CASSLVAGRGPHYGYTF
TGTGCCAGCAGCTTGGTGGCCGGCAGGGGGCCCCACTATGGCTACACCTTC
>.|TRBJ1-1|TRBV2|TRBD1|15
CASSKEWDRGSEAFF
TGTGCCAGCAGCAAGGAATGGGACAGGGGCTCTGAAGCTTTCTTT
>many|TRBJ1-1|TRBV7-8|.|13
CASSFLQNTEAFF
TGTGCCAGCAGCTTCCTACAGAACACTGAAGCTTTCTTT
>many|TRBJ1-3|TRBV12-3/TRBV12-4|.|15
CASRPGWNSGNTIYF
TGTGCCAGCAGGCCCGGGTGGAACTCTGGAAACACCATATATTTT
>.|TRBJ2-5|TRBV20-1|.|13
CSAGQNTGKTQYF
TGCAGTGCCGGACAGAACACTGGAAAGACCCAGTACTTC
>.|TRBJ1-4|TRBV2|TRBD1|18
CASSQGDRAGATNEKLFF
TGTGCCAGCAGCCAAGGGGACAGAGCAGGGGCAACTAATGAAAAACTGTTTTTT
>many|TRBJ1-2|TRBV15|.|16
CATSSPIIGTYDGYTF
TGTGCCACCAGCAGTCCAATTATCGGGACATACGACGGCTACACCTTC
>.|TRBJ1-1|TRBV7-2|.|15
CASSPEREGGTEAFF
TGTGCCAGCAGCCCCGAGAGGGAGGGAGGCACTGAAGCTTTCTTT
>many|TRBJ2-7|TRBV10-2|TRBD2|13
CASRTSGGGEQYF
TGCGCCAGCAGGACTAGCGGGGGGGGGGAGCAGTACTTC
>many|TRBJ1-2|TRBV5-5|.|14
CASSLVAPTAGYTF
TGTGCCAGCAGCTTGGTCGCCCCAACGGCCGGCTACACCTTC
>few|TRBJ1-1|TRBV29-1|TRBD1|14
CSVDKTGINTEAFF
TGCAGCGTGGATAAGACAGGGATAAACACTGAAGCTTTCTTT
>many|TRBJ1-4|TRBV5-1|.|16
CASSPMGGSTNEKLFF
TGCGCCAGCAGCCCCATGGGGGGGTCAACTAATGAAAAACTGTTTTTT
>once|TRBJ1-5|TRBV5-1|.|16
CASCMAPVDSNQPQHF
TGCGCCAGCTGTATGGCCCCGGTTGATAGCAATCAGCCCCAGCATTTT
>.|TRBJ1-2|TRBV2|.|12
CASGGAGYGYTF
TGTGCCAGCGGGGGGGCAGGGTATGGCTACACCTTC
>few|TRBJ2-7|TRBV10-3|TRBD2|14
CAIKPTSGSSEQYF
TGTGCCATCAAGCCGACTAGCGGGAGTTCCGAGCAGTACTTC
>many|TRBJ1-2|TRBV3-1|.|13
CASSQTRYNGYTF
TGTGCCAGCAGCCAAACACGGTACAATGGCTACACCTTC
>.|TRBJ1-6|TRBV5-1|.|15
CASSLGPGENSPLHF
TGCGCCAGCAGCTTGGGCCCGGGGGAGAACTCACCCCTCCACTTT
>many|TRBJ2-7|TRBV20-1|.|14
CSARDPNRDYEQYF
TGCAGTGCTAGAGATCCTAACCGGGACTACGAGCAGTACTTC
>.|TRBJ1-5|TRBV7-6|.|17
CASSPGGLAGVQETQHF
TGTGCCAGCAGCCCCGGGGGACTAGCGGGAGTTCAGGAGACCCAGCATTTT
>.|TRBJ2-7|TRBV19|TRBD2|14
CASGPSGRSYEQYF
TGTGCCAGTGGCCCTAGCGGGAGATCCTACGAGCAGTACTTC
>.|TRBJ1-1|TRBV20-1|.|14
CSARDRVWGTEAFF
TGCAGTGCTAGAGATCGGGTTTGGGGTACTGAAGCTTTCTTT
>few|TRBJ2-5|TRBV7-7|.|15
CASSLGRSFQETQYF
TGTGCTAGCAGCTTAGGAAGGAGCTTCCAAGAGACCCAGTACTTC